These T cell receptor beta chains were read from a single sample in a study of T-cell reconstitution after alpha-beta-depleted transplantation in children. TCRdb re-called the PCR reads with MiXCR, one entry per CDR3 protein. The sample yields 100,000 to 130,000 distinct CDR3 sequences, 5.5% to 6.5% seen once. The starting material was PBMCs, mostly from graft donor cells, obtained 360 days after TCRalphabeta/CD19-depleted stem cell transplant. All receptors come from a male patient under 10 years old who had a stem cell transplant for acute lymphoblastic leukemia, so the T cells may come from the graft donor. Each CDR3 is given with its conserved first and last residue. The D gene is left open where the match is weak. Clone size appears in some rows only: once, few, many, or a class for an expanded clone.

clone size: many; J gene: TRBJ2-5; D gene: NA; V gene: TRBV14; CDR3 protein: CASSKEETQYF; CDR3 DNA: TGTGCCAGCAGCAAAGAGGAGACCCAGTACTTC
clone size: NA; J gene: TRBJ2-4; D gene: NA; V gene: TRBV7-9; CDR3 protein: CASSLKGRDIQYF; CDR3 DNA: TGTGCCAGCAGCTTAAAAGGGAGAGACATTCAGTACTTC
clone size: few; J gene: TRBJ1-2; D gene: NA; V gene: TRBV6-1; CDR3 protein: CASSLVVDDFDNYGYTF; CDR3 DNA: TGTGCCAGCAGCCTCGTGGTGGACGATTTCGACAACTATGGCTACACCTTC
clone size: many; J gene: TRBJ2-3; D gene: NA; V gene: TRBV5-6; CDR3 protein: CASSSGRPKYF; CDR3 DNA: TGTGCCAGCAGCTCGGGACGACCGAAGTATTTT
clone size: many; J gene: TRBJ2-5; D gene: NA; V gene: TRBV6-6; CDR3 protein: CASSKLTQETQYF; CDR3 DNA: TGTGCCAGCAGTAAACTAACCCAAGAGACCCAGTACTTC
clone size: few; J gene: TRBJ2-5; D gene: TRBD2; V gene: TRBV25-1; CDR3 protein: CASSESLDSVGGETQYF; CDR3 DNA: TGTGCCAGCAGTGAATCGTTAGACTCCGTCGGGGGGGAGACCCAGTACTTC
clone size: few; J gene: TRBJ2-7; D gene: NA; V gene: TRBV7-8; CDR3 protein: CASSLEQGRREQYF; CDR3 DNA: TGTGCCAGCAGCTTAGAACAGGGGAGGCGGGAGCAGTACTTC
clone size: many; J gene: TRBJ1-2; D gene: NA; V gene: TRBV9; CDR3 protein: CASSGGGYTF; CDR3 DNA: TGTGCCAGCAGCGGAGGTGGCTACACCTTC
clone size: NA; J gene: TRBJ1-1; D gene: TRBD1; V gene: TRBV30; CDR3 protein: CAWSLTGGNTEAFF; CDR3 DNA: TGTGCCTGGAGCCTAACAGGGGGGAACACTGAAGCTTTCTTT
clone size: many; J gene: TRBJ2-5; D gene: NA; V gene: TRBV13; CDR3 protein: CASSSGRGSETQYF; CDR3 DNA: TGTGCCAGCAGCTCCGGCAGGGGTTCAGAGACCCAGTACTTC
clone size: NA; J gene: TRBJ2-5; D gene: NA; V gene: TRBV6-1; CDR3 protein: CASSELQGAETQYF; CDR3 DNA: TGTGCCAGCAGTGAGCTGCAGGGAGCAGAGACCCAGTACTTC
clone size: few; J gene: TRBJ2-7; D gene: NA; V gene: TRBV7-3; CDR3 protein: CASSFRPLSYEQYF; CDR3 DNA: TGTGCCAGCAGCTTCAGACCGCTATCCTACGAGCAGTACTTC
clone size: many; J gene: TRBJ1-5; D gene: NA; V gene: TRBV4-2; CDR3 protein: CASSQDPLQGRNQPQHF; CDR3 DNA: TGTGCCAGCAGCCAAGATCCTTTGCAGGGGCGGAATCAGCCCCAGCATTTT
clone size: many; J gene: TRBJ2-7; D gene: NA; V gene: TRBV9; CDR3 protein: CASSPSPRQDSYDQYF; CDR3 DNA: TGTGCCAGCAGCCCCAGTCCCCGACAGGATTCCTACGATCAGTACTTC
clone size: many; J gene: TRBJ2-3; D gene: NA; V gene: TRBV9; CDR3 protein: CASSVGRGASDTQYF; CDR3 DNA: TGTGCCAGCAGCGTAGGGAGGGGGGCCTCAGATACGCAGTATTTT
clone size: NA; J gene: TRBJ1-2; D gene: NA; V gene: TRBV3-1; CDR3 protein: CASSQDQGIANYGYTF; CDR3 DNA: TGTGCCAGCAGCCAGGATCAGGGGATAGCGAACTATGGCTACACCTTC
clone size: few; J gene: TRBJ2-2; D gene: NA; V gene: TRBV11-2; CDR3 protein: CASSLFPAAPNTGELFF; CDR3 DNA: TGTGCCAGCAGCTTATTTCCCGCGGCACCCAACACCGGGGAGCTGTTTTTT
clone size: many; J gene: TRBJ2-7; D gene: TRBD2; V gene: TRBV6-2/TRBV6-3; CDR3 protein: CASSTPSLAGAGEQYF; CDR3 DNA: TGTGCCAGCAGTACCCCTTCGCTAGCGGGAGCTGGAGAGCAGTACTTC
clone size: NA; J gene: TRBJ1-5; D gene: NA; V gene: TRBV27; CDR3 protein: CASSSRTGSNQPQHF; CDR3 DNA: TGTGCCAGCAGTTCGCGGACGGGTAGCAATCAGCCCCAGCATTTT
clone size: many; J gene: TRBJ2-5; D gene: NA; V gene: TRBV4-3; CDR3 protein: CASSQGTSQETQYF; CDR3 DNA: TGCGCCAGCAGCCAGGGGACTTCACAAGAGACCCAGTACTTC